This T cell receptor beta chain emerged from a study of human T cells and chemical hapten exposure. Study overall: Once 0.01% DPC had been applied to the upper back by patch test, readings were taken at 6 days.

Time point: patch test 3, about 24 weeks after DPC sensitization. Treatment in this sample: therapeutic diphenylcyclopropenone sensitization with weekly scalp DPC. This CDR3 spans 13 amino acids. Trimming pared 6 bases from V and 6 bases from J, leaving 13 bases between. The germline gives CDR1 MNHEY, CDR2 SMNVEV (reference sequence). TCRdb re-analysed the RACE reads in MiXCR, keeping a single row per CDR3 protein. The sample holds under 200,000 distinct CDR3 sequences, around a quarter seen once. This specimen consisted of whole blood, obtained in connection with sensitization to the hapten diphenylcyclopropenone (DPC). The receptor's source is a woman between 18 and 30 years old with alopecia areata. Some clones in this sample may be carry-over from other donors' samples. V gene TRBV27 combines with J gene TRBJ2-3, with a possible D match to TRBD1 (5 bases). The DNA of the CDR3 is TGTGCCAGCAGCAGGGCGACCGTGGATACGCAGTATTTT. Protein: CASSRATVDTQYF.